This T cell receptor (beta chain) was captured in a study of T cell repertoires in cytomegalovirus infection. Study context: Used in the study were CMV epitopes, some recently identified and HLA-C-restricted, others well-studied and HLA-B-restricted. TCR beta signatures that were public indicated CMV infection and matching HLA type. Study-wide results and limits: Across the ex vivo response, the dominant clonotypes were HLA-C-restricted CMV-specific TCR beta clonotypes. Pooled public TCR beta family frequency picked out CMV carriers with the relevant HLA.

Germline-derived CDR1 and CDR2 are SQVTM and ANQGSEA. The V segment lost 4 bases and the J segment 2 bases; nucleotides outside the gene matches: 3. This CDR3 region has 13 residues. TCRdb processed the reads anew with MiXCR; each CDR3 protein has one entry. The sample has some 800,000 distinct CDR3 sequences; around 29% are singletons. On this clonotype: As yet, its antigen is unknown.

This sequence originates from a human donor in good health (CMV status not recorded). Some clones in this sample may be carry-over from other donors' samples. The rearrangement links TRBV29-1 to TRBJ1-2, with TRBD1 matching 8 bases. This material consisted of cultured CD8+ T cells from PBMCs, taken from culture after CMV antigen stimulation. CDR3 bases: TGCAGCGTTGGGACAGGGACGAACTATGGCTACACCTTC. Residues: CSVGTGTNYGYTF.